These 18 T cell receptor beta chains originate from one sample sequenced in a study of T cell clonotyping in hematopoietic cell transplantation. The data were produced by immunoSEQ multiplex PCR, yet TCRdb's version contains in-frame clones alone and is incomplete. This sample carries about 11,000 clones, under 55% of them seen once, and the ten largest clones take more than 8.5%. Source: PBMCs, taken 30 days after allogeneic stem cell transplant. These receptor sequences come from a male patient in his 50s who had an allogeneic stem cell transplant from an unrelated donor, so the T cells may come from the graft donor. Some clones in this sample may be carry-over from other donors' samples.

The V and J genes are TRBV20-1 and TRBJ1-1; the D is unclear. In germline, CDR1 is DFQATT, CDR2 SNEGSKA (reference sequence). The V gene lost 7 bases and the J gene lost 1 base, with 4 bases spanning the gap. The CDR3 covers 10 residues. The chain's CDR3 is CSGTNTEAFF. The CDR3 nucleotides read TGCAGTGGGACGAACACTGAAGCTTTCTTT.

The gene calls are TRBV29-1 and TRBJ1-2; no reliable D call. This CDR3 is 11 amino acids long. Per germline, CDR1 SQVTM and CDR2 ANQGSEA. V dropped 3 bases and J dropped 4 bases, with 6 bases sitting between them. As DNA, the CDR3 is TGCAGCGTTGAGGGAAGCTATGGCTACACCTTC. Translating gives CSVEGSYGYTF.

This clone came up a few times. This rearrangement joins TRBV30 to TRBJ1-2; D is unresolved. This CDR3 has 13 amino acids. V was pared by 1 base and J by 3 bases, with 9 bases between. Looked up from germline, CDR1 is GTSNPN and CDR2 is SVGIG (reference sequence). The CDR3 loop is CAWSGRADYGYTF. The CDR3 bases are TGTGCCTGGAGTGGAAGGGCAGACTATGGCTACACCTTC.

This rearrangement joins TRBV9 to TRBJ2-1, with 8 bases aligning to TRBD2. The J segment lost 6 bases and the V segment lost 0 bases, leaving 17 bases of the junction unmatched. CDR3 length: 19 residues. Germline CDR1 SGDLS, CDR2 YYNGEE. The CDR3 nucleotides are TGTGCCAGCAGCGTAGGACCCCACGGTATACGGGGGGGCTTCAATGAGCAGTTCTTC. Its translation is CASSVGPHGIRGGFNEQFF.

The chain carries TRBV19 and TRBJ2-7; D might be TRBD1 (6 bases). This CDR3 contains 13 residues. CDR1 is LNHDA and CDR2 is SQIVND in the germline V gene (reference sequence). Between the trimmed V and J ends, which lost 5 bases and 3 bases, there was a span of 11 bases. The CDR3 sequence: CASSAGAYYEQYF. In DNA, the CDR3 is TGTGCCAGTAGTGCAGGGGCTTACTACGAGCAGTACTTC.

The V and J genes are TRBV5-6 and TRBJ2-5, with D uncertain. The CDR3 spans 15 residues. Germline loops: CDR1 SGHDT, CDR2 YYEEEE. V lost 7 bases to trimming and J lost 2 bases, with 18 bases between them. CDR3 residues: CASRPVAQTQETQYF. As DNA, the CDR3 is TGTGCCAGCCGCCCCGTGGCGCAGACTCAAGAGACCCAGTACTTC.

This clone has more than one count but fewer than ten. J is TRBJ2-2 and V is TRBV30; D is unresolved. Germline V gives CDR1 GTSNPN, CDR2 SVGIG (reference sequence). Deletions cut 5 bases from V and 4 bases from J, with 8 bases between. The CDR3 has 12 amino acids. CDR3 sequence reads: CAWSVRTGELFF. The CDR3 coding sequence is TGTGCCTGGTCAGTACGCACCGGGGAGCTGTTTTTT.

This clone was counted a few times. DNA of the CDR3: TGTGCCAGCAGCGTAGCGACAGGGACCGTAGGCTACACCTTC. Its translation: CASSVATGTVGYTF. The chain is built from TRBV9 and TRBJ1-2; 7 bases agree with TRBD1. Trimming removed 0 bases from V and 8 bases from J; junction bases left unmatched: 7. The germline CDR1 and CDR2 sequences are SGDLS and YYNGEE. This CDR3 is 14 amino acids long.

The V call is TRBV30, the J call TRBJ1-1; TRBD1 aligns across 11 bases. The CDR3 is 13 residues long. The germline CDR1 and CDR2 sequences are GTSNPN and SVGIG (reference sequence). J lost 10 bases, V lost 5 bases, and 9 bases had no gene match. CDR3 region: CAWAGGTGGVAFF. Written as DNA, the CDR3 is TGTGCCTGGGCAGGCGGGACAGGGGGTGTAGCTTTCTTT.

In its sample, this clone was seen a few times. The chain couples TRBV30 to TRBJ1-4; D unresolved. Germline CDR1 reads GTSNPN; CDR2 reads SVGIG (reference sequence). This CDR3 contains 12 residues. Trimming left V 4 bases short and J 8 bases short, with 11 bases between. The DNA of the CDR3 is TGTGCCTGGAATCCCGGGAGCGAAAAACTGTTTTTT. Translating gives CAWNPGSEKLFF.

This clone occurred a few times. V usage is TRBV11-3 and J usage is TRBJ2-3; D might be TRBD1 (6 bases). Trimming pared 5 bases from V and 4 bases from J, leaving 13 bases between. The CDR3 runs to 14 residues. The germline gives CDR1 SGHNT, CDR2 YENEEA. The CDR3 loop is CASSLTGSADTQYF. The CDR3 nucleotides are TGTGCCAGCAGCCTAACAGGGTCGGCAGATACGCAGTATTTT.

This chain joins TRBV19 and TRBJ1-1, with 7 bases fitting TRBD1. V trimming: 4 bases; J trimming: 8 bases; junction bases outside the gene matches: 4. CDR1 is LNHDA and CDR2 is SQIVND in the germline V gene (reference sequence). The CDR3 is 12 residues long. This CDR3 reads CASSRTGSEAFF. CDR3 sequence (DNA): TGTGCCAGTAGTAGGACAGGTAGCGAAGCTTTCTTT.

This clone occurred once. V and J are TRBV19 and TRBJ1-2; D might be TRBD1 (6 bases). V gave up 0 bases and J gave up 4 bases, with 12 bases separating them. The CDR3 length is 15 residues. In germline, CDR1 is LNHDA, CDR2 SQIVND (reference sequence). CDR3 in amino acids: CASSIDKGETYGYTF. In DNA, the CDR3 is TGTGCCAGTAGTATAGATAAGGGGGAAACCTATGGCTACACCTTC.

This clone was detected a few times. V is TRBV15 and J is TRBJ2-1; D gene uncertain. V was clipped by 0 bases and J by 5 bases, with 5 bases between them. The germline V gene has CDR1 LNHNV and CDR2 YYDKDF (reference sequence). The CDR3 contains 13 residues. CDR3 in amino acids: CATSRDLDNEQFF. The CDR3 nucleotides read TGTGCCACCAGCAGAGACCTTGACAATGAGCAGTTCTTC.

This rearrangement joins TRBV10-3 to TRBJ2-2; TRBD1 aligns across 8 bases. Germline CDR1 is ENHRY and CDR2 is SYGVKD. The CDR3 loop spans 14 amino acids. J lost 7 bases, V lost 4 bases, and 5 bases had no gene match. CDR3: CAISATGVGGELFF. The DNA of the CDR3 is TGTGCCATCAGTGCGACAGGGGTTGGCGGGGAGCTGTTTTTT.

This clone was seen a few times. CDR3 bases: TGTGCCAGCAGCTTTGGGGCTAACTATGGCTACACCTTC. Protein product: CASSFGANYGYTF. J is TRBJ1-2 and V is TRBV11-2, with unresolved D. This CDR3 is 13 amino acids long. The ends were cut back, 3 bases at V and 0 bases at J, with 5 bases in the middle. The germline CDR1 and CDR2 sequences are SGHAT and FQNNGV.

This chain links TRBV7-2 with TRBJ1-5; TRBD1 might be the D (6 bases). The germline V gene encodes CDR1 SGHTA and CDR2 FQGNSA. V lost 6 bases to trimming and J lost 7 bases, with 16 bases between them. This CDR3 contains 14 residues. In DNA, the CDR3 is TGTGCCAGCAGTACAGGGTTTACGGGCCAGCCCCAGCATTTT. Encoded protein: CASSTGFTGQPQHF. The whole variable domain, remainder taken from reference TRBV7-2 and TRBJ1-5, is GAGVSQSPSNKVTEKGKDVELRCDPISGHTALYWYRQSLGQGLEFLIYFQGNSAPDKSGLPSDRFSAERTGGSVSTLTIQRTQQEDSAVYLCASSTGFTGQPQHFGDGTRLSIL.

This clone was counted a few times. The V call is TRBV30, the J call TRBJ1-2, with no clear D. The V and J ends lost 1 base and 8 bases respectively, with 11 bases between them. This CDR3 has 12 amino acids. CDR1 and CDR2 from the germline V gene are GTSNPN and SVGIG (reference sequence). The DNA for the CDR3 is TGTGCCTGGAGTGGAACAGCCGGAGGCTACACCTTC. Protein: CAWSGTAGGYTF. Looking up the rest from reference TRBV30 and TRBJ1-2 gives the full variable domain: SQTIHQWPATLVQPVGSPLSLECTVEGTSNPNLYWYRQAAGRGLQLLFYSVGIGQISSEVPQNLSASRPQDRQFILSSKKLLLSDSGFYLCAWSGTAGGYTFGSGTRLTVV.